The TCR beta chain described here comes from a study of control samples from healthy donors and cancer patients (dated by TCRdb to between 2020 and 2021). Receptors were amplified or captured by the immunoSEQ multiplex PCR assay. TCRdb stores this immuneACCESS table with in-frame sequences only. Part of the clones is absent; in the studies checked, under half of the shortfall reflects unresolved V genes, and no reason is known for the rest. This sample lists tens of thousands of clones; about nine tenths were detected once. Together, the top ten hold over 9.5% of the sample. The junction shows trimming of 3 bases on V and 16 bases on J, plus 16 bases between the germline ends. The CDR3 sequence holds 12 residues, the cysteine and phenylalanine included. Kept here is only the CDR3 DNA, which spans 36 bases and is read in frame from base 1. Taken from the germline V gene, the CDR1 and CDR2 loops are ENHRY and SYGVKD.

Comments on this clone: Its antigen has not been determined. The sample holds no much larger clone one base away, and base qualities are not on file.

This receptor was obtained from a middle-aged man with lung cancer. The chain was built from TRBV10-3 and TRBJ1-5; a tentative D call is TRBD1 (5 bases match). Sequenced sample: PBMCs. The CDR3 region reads CAISDVGRAEHF. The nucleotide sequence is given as TGTGCCATCAGTGATGTTGGCAGGGCCGAACATTTT.